This TCR beta chain was captured by sequencing in a study of PD-1 blockade in classical Hodgkin lymphoma. About the study: Nivolumab 3 mg/kg was given intravenously every 2 weeks.

Study observations and caveats: TCR diversity in CD4+, not CD8+, cells rose significantly by C4D1.

Clones were sequenced by immunoSEQ multiplex PCR, and TCRdb holds only the in-frame ones, with some missing. This sample has about 22,000 clones, with over 65% found just once. Details on this clone: Its antigen remains unknown.

Germline CDR1 MNHEY, CDR2 SVGAGI. This CDR3 has 11 amino acids. The V end was cut by 6 bases, the J end by 7 bases, with 9 bases between. Every patient had relapsed following autologous stem cell transplantation, and cohorts differed in brentuximab vedotin exposure. This sequence was found in a human donor with classical Hodgkin lymphoma. This specimen consisted of peripheral blood mononuclear cells (PBMCs), obtained before the second cycle of nivolumab. The V gene is TRBV6-5, the J gene TRBJ2-5; D call uncertain. This CDR3 is CASSPNGTQYF. CDR3 DNA sequence: TGTGCCAGCAGCCCGAATGGGACCCAGTACTTC.